Each of the 21 T cell receptor beta chains below was sequenced from the same sample in a study of T cell repertoires in cytomegalovirus infection. TCRdb independently ran MiXCR on the reads; one entry per CDR3 protein. The sample consists of more than 200,000 distinct CDR3 sequences, around 9% of them appearing once. The sequencing input was PBMCs. The receptor source for this set is a human donor in good health (CMV status not recorded). Some clones in this sample may be carry-over from other donors' samples.

This clonotype was picked up many times. V is TRBV5-1 and J is TRBJ1-2; D is unclear. The germline gives CDR1 SGHRS, CDR2 YFSETQ. The CDR3 covers 12 residues. Trimming pared 6 bases from V and 8 bases from J, leaving 14 bases between. The CDR3 region is CASKWETGGYTF. CDR3 DNA: TGCGCCAGCAAGTGGGAGACGGGCGGCTACACCTTC. Filled out from reference TRBV5-1 and TRBJ1-2, the complete variable domain reads KAGVTQTPRYLIKTRGQQVTLSCSPISGHRSVSWYQQTPGQGLQFLFEYFSETQRNKGNFPGRFSGRQFSNSRSEMNVSTLELGDSALYLCASKWETGGYTFGSGTRLTVV.

The chain recombines TRBV28 with TRBJ1-5; no firm D call. Germline V gene lookup returns CDR1 MDHEN and CDR2 SYDVKM. V was pared by 6 bases and J by 2 bases, with 14 bases between. The CDR3 is 15 residues long. In DNA, the CDR3 is TGTGCCAGCAGCTCCCCGTCCTTACGCAATCAGCCCCAGCATTTT. Amino acids: CASSSPSLRNQPQHF. The entire variable domain, with the rest obtained from reference TRBV28 and TRBJ1-5, is as follows: DVKVTQSSRYLVKRTGEKVFLECVQDMDHENMFWYRQDPGLGLRLIYFSYDVKMKEKGDIPEGYSVSREKKERFSLILESASTNQTSMYLCASSSPSLRNQPQHFGDGTRLSIL.

This clonotype was observed a handful of times. The J gene is TRBJ2-4, the V gene TRBV20-1; maybe TRBD2 (6 bases). The CDR3 consists of 13 residues. In germline, CDR1 is DFQATT, CDR2 SNEGSKA (reference sequence). Trimming stripped 1 base from V and 8 bases from J, with 12 bases between. CDR3 protein: CSARAGWEDIQYF. The CDR3 coding sequence is TGCAGTGCTAGAGCCGGGTGGGAGGACATTCAGTACTTC.

A single count supports this clonotype. Possible read error: a much larger clone is one base away. The gene calls are TRBV7-9 and TRBJ1-4; 7 nucleotides agree with TRBD1. The CDR3 sequence is 16 residues long. Germline V lookup: CDR1 SEHNR, CDR2 FQNEAQ (reference sequence). The CDR3 loop reads CTSSPNQAQGVGKLFF. CDR3 nucleotides: TGTACCAGCAGCCCTAACCAGGCCCAGGGGGTCGGGAAACTGTTTTTT.

This clonotype occurred many times. The chain recombines TRBV19 with TRBJ1-1, with D possibly being TRBD1 (5 bases). There are 15 residues in the CDR3. The germline V gene encodes CDR1 LNHDA and CDR2 SQIVND (reference sequence). V lost 5 bases and J 4 bases, leaving 17 bases between the germline ends. CDR3 loop: CASSPPGPQGTEAFF. CDR3 nucleotide sequence: TGTGCCAGTAGTCCCCCCGGACCCCAGGGCACTGAAGCTTTCTTT.

This clonotype was detected a few times. The chain has TRBV15 and TRBJ1-1; unclear D gene. V dropped 0 bases and J dropped 4 bases, with 6 bases sitting between them. Germline values: CDR1 LNHNV, CDR2 YYDKDF (reference sequence). The CDR3 has 13 amino acids. The CDR3 sequence: CATSRDPGTEAFF. For the CDR3, the DNA is TGTGCCACCAGCAGAGATCCTGGCACTGAAGCTTTCTTT.

The chain has TRBV7-9 and TRBJ2-1; maybe TRBD2 (5 bases). V was shortened by 5 bases and J by 9 bases, with 14 bases between the two germline ends. Per the germline V gene, CDR1 is SEHNR and CDR2 is FQNEAQ (reference sequence). The CDR3 is 13 residues long. DNA for the CDR3: TGTGCCAGCAGCCCCCGAGGGAGCGGTGAGCAGTTCTTC. It encodes CASSPRGSGEQFF.

Turning to this clonotype: A much more abundant neighbour one base away suggests this may be a read error. J is TRBJ1-1 and V is TRBV6-2 or TRBV6-3; no firm D call. The CDR3 has 15 residues. The germline V gene encodes CDR1 MNHEY and CDR2 SVGEGT. This CDR3 reads CASSYGEPRHAEAYF. CDR3 DNA sequence: TGTGCCAGCAGTTACGGGGAGCCCAGACACGCTGAAGCTTACTTT.

This clonotype was counted at least ten times. The rearrangement uses TRBV7-2 and TRBJ2-2; D might be TRBD1 (6 bases). The CDR3 contains 13 residues. V gave up 6 bases and J gave up 8 bases, with 13 bases separating them. Germline V gene sequence: CDR1 SGHTA, CDR2 FQGNSA. The CDR3 reads CASSPNRAGELFF. CDR3 nucleotide sequence: TGTGCCAGCAGTCCAAACAGGGCTGGGGAGCTGTTTTTT.

Many counts were recorded for this clonotype. The genes are TRBV6-1 and TRBJ2-7; 11 bases map to TRBD2. The germline V gene encodes CDR1 MNHNS and CDR2 SASEGT. Trimming removed 6 bases from V and 7 bases from J; junction bases left unmatched: 11. CDR3 size: 15 residues. The CDR3 DNA reads as TGTGCCAGCAGCGGGACTAGCGGAGCCGGTGGGGAGCAGTACTTC. Its translation is CASSGTSGAGGEQYF.

This clonotype was counted many times. The chain is built from TRBV12-3 or TRBV12-4 and TRBJ1-1; D unresolved. V lost 3 bases and J lost 6, with 8 bases in between. The CDR3 consists of 12 residues. CDR3 protein: CASSFRRAEAFF. CDR3 coding DNA: TGTGCCAGCAGTTTCAGAAGGGCTGAAGCTTTCTTT.

This clonotype was seen at least ten times. This chain uses TRBV27 with TRBJ2-7; the match to TRBD2 covers 7 bases. V lost 5 bases and J lost 7; bases outside the gene matches: 11. The germline CDR1 and CDR2 sequences are MNHEY and SMNVEV (reference sequence). The CDR3 has 14 residues. The CDR3 DNA sequence: TGTGCCAGCAGTCCCTACGGGGGGACGTCGGAGCAGTACTTC. It translates to CASSPYGGTSEQYF.

The chain joins TRBV12-3 or TRBV12-4 to TRBJ2-7, with 11 bases matching TRBD2. V gave up 3 bases and J gave up 6 bases; unmatched junction bases: 4. The CDR3 contains 14 residues. CDR3 sequence: CASSFFGTSGEQYF. CDR3 in DNA: TGTGCCAGCAGTTTTTTCGGGACTAGCGGCGAGCAGTACTTC.

This clonotype was observed many times. CDR3 amino acids: CASSQGVDEQFF. The CDR3 bases are TGTGCCAGCAGTCAGGGCGTGGATGAGCAGTTCTTC. The chain joins TRBV7-8 to TRBJ2-1; a possible D gene is TRBD1 (5 bases). The CDR3 is 12 amino acids. The germline gives CDR1 SGHVS, CDR2 FQNEAQ. Trimming removed 6 bases at V and 8 bases at J, with 11 bases between.

The chain combines TRBV5-4 with TRBJ2-2, with D uncertain. This CDR3 region has 14 residues. Germline values: CDR1 SGHNT, CDR2 YYREEE (reference sequence). The germline V and J ends were trimmed by 4 bases and 1 base, with 8 bases remaining between them. The CDR3 here is CASSAPWNTGELFF. The CDR3 DNA is TGTGCCAGCAGCGCCCCTTGGAACACCGGGGAGCTGTTTTTT.

This clonotype was seen at least ten times. The genes are TRBV4-1 and TRBJ2-7; D not certain. The length of the CDR3 is 16 residues. Trimming cost V 0 bases and J 1 base, with 13 bases left between them. Germline V gives CDR1 MGHRA, CDR2 YSYEKL. CDR3 sequence reads: CASSQDLQAASYEQYF. The CDR3 bases are TGCGCCAGCAGCCAAGATCTTCAGGCAGCTTCCTACGAGCAGTACTTC.

The chain joins TRBV19 to TRBJ1-5, with a tentative D call TRBD1 (5 bases). The length of the CDR3 is 15 residues. The germline V gene encodes CDR1 LNHDA and CDR2 SQIVND (reference sequence). Trimming took off 7 bases at V and 6 bases at J, with 19 bases between the two ends. Here the CDR3 reads CASTQAQGRGQPQHF. The CDR3 DNA reads TGTGCCAGTACCCAGGCCCAGGGAAGGGGTCAGCCCCAGCATTTT.

This clonotype was seen a few times. This chain uses TRBV30 with TRBJ2-7; possible D gene TRBD2, 6 bases. Germline CDR1 reads GTSNPN; CDR2 reads SVGIG (reference sequence). The CDR3 sequence is 14 residues long. Trimming pared 6 bases from V and 2 bases from J, leaving 17 bases between. CDR3 residues: CACTATSTAYEQYF. The CDR3 DNA reads as TGTGCCTGCACAGCTACTAGCACGGCCTACGAGCAGTACTTC.

This clonotype was observed at least ten times. This chain uses TRBV12-3 or TRBV12-4 with TRBJ1-6; TRBD1 matches 8 bases. The CDR3 is 17 residues long. V lost 5 bases and J lost 0; bases outside the gene matches: 6. The CDR3 sequence is CASSRQGSSSYNSPLHF. DNA for the CDR3: TGTGCCAGCAGTAGACAGGGGTCGAGCTCCTATAATTCACCCCTCCACTTT.

This clonotype came up a few times. The chain carries TRBV7-2 and TRBJ2-5, with 7 bases matching TRBD2. CDR1 and CDR2 from the germline V gene are SGHTA and FQGNSA. V was clipped by 7 bases and J by 3 bases; unmatched bases: 11. CDR3 length: 15 amino acids. The CDR3 spells CASTVQPGLKETQYF. In DNA form, the CDR3 reads TGTGCCAGCACCGTACAACCGGGACTAAAAGAGACCCAGTACTTC.

This clonotype was found many times. V and J are TRBV28 and TRBJ1-4, with TRBD1 as a possible D gene (6 bases). This CDR3 spans 15 amino acids. V lost 3 bases and J 7 bases, leaving 15 bases between the germline ends. The V gene's germline CDR1 is MDHEN and CDR2 SYDVKM. The CDR3 sequence: CASSFPGKGGEKLFF. CDR3 in DNA: TGTGCCAGCAGTTTCCCGGGGAAAGGGGGTGAAAAACTGTTTTTT.